The rows below give T cell receptor beta chains drawn from one sample of a study of T-cell memory formation after mild COVID-19. TCRdb redid the calling of the 5' RACE reads with MiXCR, one entry per CDR3 protein. The sample contains more than 350,000 distinct CDR3 sequences, around a fifth of which appear only once. The specimen was PBMCs or a T cell subset sorted from them (not recorded which). These receptors originate from an adult woman who had mild COVID-19 (a few samples of this study predate the infection). Cell type and time point are not known. Each CDR3 is given with its conserved first and last residue. The D gene is left open where the match is weak. Clone size is not always given. Where it is, it says once, few, many or a class for expanded clones.

d_call: NA; v_call: TRBV7-9; clone_size: NA; j_call: TRBJ1-6; cdr3_nt: TGTGCCAGCAGCTTAGCGGCGGATTCACCCCTCCACTTT; cdr3_aa: CASSLAADSPLHF
d_call: NA; v_call: TRBV20-1; clone_size: many; j_call: TRBJ2-3; cdr3_nt: TGCAGTGCAGAGACCTATTCCATCCGGACAGATACGCAGTATTTT; cdr3_aa: CSAETYSIRTDTQYF
d_call: NA; v_call: TRBV7-9; clone_size: NA; j_call: TRBJ2-3; cdr3_nt: TGTGCCAGCAGCTTAGTGGGGAAATCAAGAGGTACGCAGTATTTT; cdr3_aa: CASSLVGKSRGTQYF
d_call: NA; v_call: TRBV3-1; clone_size: NA; j_call: TRBJ2-3; cdr3_nt: TGTGCCAGCAGCCAAGCGATGGCGGCAGATGCGCAGTATTTT; cdr3_aa: CASSQAMAADAQYF
d_call: NA; v_call: TRBV19; clone_size: NA; j_call: TRBJ1-5; cdr3_nt: TGTGCCAGTAGTACCAAGGTGGGCAATCAGCCCCAGCATTTT; cdr3_aa: CASSTKVGNQPQHF
d_call: NA; v_call: TRBV6-5; clone_size: few; j_call: TRBJ2-1; cdr3_nt: TGTGCCAGCCCGCCTGGCCGTTACAATGAGCAGTTCTTC; cdr3_aa: CASPPGRYNEQFF
d_call: TRBD1; v_call: TRBV6-1; clone_size: NA; j_call: TRBJ2-1; cdr3_nt: TGTGCCAGCAGCCCCCGGGACAGCAGAAACAATGAGCAGTTCTTC; cdr3_aa: CASSPRDSRNNEQFF
d_call: TRBD2; v_call: TRBV12-5; clone_size: few; j_call: TRBJ2-3; cdr3_nt: TGTGCTAGTGGCCAGCTCACGGGGGGTAGCACAGATACGCAGTATTTT; cdr3_aa: CASGQLTGGSTDTQYF
d_call: TRBD2; v_call: TRBV11-2; clone_size: few; j_call: TRBJ2-7; cdr3_nt: TGTGCCAGCAGCTTAGCGGGGGGTCTCTACTACGAGCAGTACTTC; cdr3_aa: CASSLAGGLYYEQYF
d_call: NA; v_call: TRBV4-1; clone_size: few; j_call: TRBJ2-3; cdr3_nt: TGCGCCAGCAGCCAACCGATCAGGGGCACAGATACGCAGTATTTT; cdr3_aa: CASSQPIRGTDTQYF
d_call: NA; v_call: TRBV7-9; clone_size: many; j_call: TRBJ2-3; cdr3_nt: TGTGCCAGCAGCTGGGGCACAGATACGCAGTATTTT; cdr3_aa: CASSWGTDTQYF
d_call: NA; v_call: TRBV12-3/TRBV12-4; clone_size: few; j_call: TRBJ2-1; cdr3_nt: TGTGCCAGCAGTTCGGGGGGCATTTACAATGAGCAGTTCTTC; cdr3_aa: CASSSGGIYNEQFF
d_call: TRBD1; v_call: TRBV27; clone_size: few; j_call: TRBJ2-3; cdr3_nt: TGTGCCAGCTCCACAGGGACAGGGTGGGGAGATACGCAGTATTTT; cdr3_aa: CASSTGTGWGDTQYF
d_call: NA; v_call: TRBV5-1; clone_size: few; j_call: TRBJ1-5; cdr3_nt: TGCGCCAGCAGCTTGGTACCACCTGGGGCAAGCAATCAGCCCCAGCATTTT; cdr3_aa: CASSLVPPGASNQPQHF
d_call: NA; v_call: TRBV12-3/TRBV12-4; clone_size: NA; j_call: TRBJ2-7; cdr3_nt: TGTGCCAGCAGCCTCCTCCCCCCGTCCGGGACCGAGCTCCTCTTC; cdr3_aa: CASSLLPPSGTELLF
d_call: NA; v_call: TRBV29-1; clone_size: few; j_call: TRBJ2-4; cdr3_nt: TGCAGCGTAGCAGGGTTGGCCAAAAACATTCAGTACTTC; cdr3_aa: CSVAGLAKNIQYF
d_call: NA; v_call: TRBV6-6; clone_size: NA; j_call: TRBJ2-1; cdr3_nt: TGTGCCAGCAGTTCGGGAGTCAGCTCCTACAATGAGCAGTTCTTC; cdr3_aa: CASSSGVSSYNEQFF
d_call: NA; v_call: TRBV7-3; clone_size: NA; j_call: TRBJ2-5; cdr3_nt: TGTGCCAGCAGCTTAGCGAAAGGGTACCAAGAGACCCAGTACTTC; cdr3_aa: CASSLAKGYQETQYF
d_call: NA; v_call: TRBV19; clone_size: NA; j_call: TRBJ2-7; cdr3_nt: TGTGCCAGTAGTAGAGTAGTCGCCTACGAGCAGTACTTC; cdr3_aa: CASSRVVAYEQYF
d_call: TRBD2; v_call: TRBV6-2/TRBV6-3; clone_size: few; j_call: TRBJ2-3; cdr3_nt: TGTGCCAGCAGTTACGGCGGAGCGGGAGGGACAGATACGCAGTATTTT; cdr3_aa: CASSYGGAGGTDTQYF
d_call: NA; v_call: TRBV3-1; clone_size: NA; j_call: TRBJ2-7; cdr3_nt: TGTGCCAGCAGCCCGCCCACCGGGACTGCGCCGTACGAGCAGTACTTC; cdr3_aa: CASSPPTGTAPYEQYF
d_call: NA; v_call: TRBV5-1; clone_size: NA; j_call: TRBJ2-2; cdr3_nt: TGCGCCAGCAGCGGACAGCGGGCCGGGGAGCTGTTTTTT; cdr3_aa: CASSGQRAGELFF
d_call: TRBD1; v_call: TRBV12-3/TRBV12-4; clone_size: NA; j_call: TRBJ2-3; cdr3_nt: TGTGCCAGCAATAAACAGGGGTCTAGCACAGATACGCAGTATTTT; cdr3_aa: CASNKQGSSTDTQYF
d_call: TRBD2; v_call: TRBV2; clone_size: many; j_call: TRBJ2-2; cdr3_nt: TGTGCCAGCAGGGGAAGCGGGGGGCCCTCCCGGGAGCTGTTTTTT; cdr3_aa: CASRGSGGPSRELFF
d_call: TRBD2; v_call: TRBV3-1; clone_size: few; j_call: TRBJ2-1; cdr3_nt: TGTGCCAGCAGCCAAGAATTTGTAGCGGGAGGGCCCTACAATGAGCAGTTCTTC; cdr3_aa: CASSQEFVAGGPYNEQFF
d_call: TRBD2; v_call: TRBV6-6; clone_size: many; j_call: TRBJ2-5; cdr3_nt: TGTGCCAGCAGTTCCTCCTTCACTAGCGTAGGGAAAGAGACCCAGTACTTC; cdr3_aa: CASSSSFTSVGKETQYF
d_call: NA; v_call: TRBV7-2; clone_size: NA; j_call: TRBJ2-3; cdr3_nt: TGTGCCAGCAGCTCCCTGGGGGATACGCAGTATTTT; cdr3_aa: CASSSLGDTQYF
d_call: TRBD1; v_call: TRBV20-1; clone_size: few; j_call: TRBJ1-5; cdr3_nt: TGCAGTGCTGACAGGGGTGGGTCCGACCAGCCCCAGCATTTT; cdr3_aa: CSADRGGSDQPQHF
d_call: NA; v_call: TRBV27; clone_size: many; j_call: TRBJ1-2; cdr3_nt: TGTGCCAGCAGCACCGCTCAGGGTGGCTACACCTTC; cdr3_aa: CASSTAQGGYTF
d_call: TRBD1; v_call: TRBV11-2; clone_size: NA; j_call: TRBJ1-3; cdr3_nt: TGTGCCAGCAGCTCCCGGAGACAGGGGGTTGGAAACACCATATATTTT; cdr3_aa: CASSSRRQGVGNTIYF
d_call: TRBD1; v_call: TRBV2; clone_size: few; j_call: TRBJ1-5; cdr3_nt: TGTGCCAGCAGTGTCAGGGGGCTCGACAATCAGCCCCAGCATTTT; cdr3_aa: CASSVRGLDNQPQHF
d_call: NA; v_call: TRBV5-1; clone_size: NA; j_call: TRBJ2-3; cdr3_nt: TGCGCCAGCAGCTTGGGTTCCGGAGATACGCAGTATTTT; cdr3_aa: CASSLGSGDTQYF
d_call: NA; v_call: TRBV12-3/TRBV12-4; clone_size: few; j_call: TRBJ1-2; cdr3_nt: TGTGCCAGCAGTTGGACAGTCTATGGCTACACCTTC; cdr3_aa: CASSWTVYGYTF
d_call: NA; v_call: TRBV15; clone_size: NA; j_call: TRBJ1-1; cdr3_nt: TGTGCCACCAGCAGAGATTGGGGAGGGAACACTGAAGCTTTCTTT; cdr3_aa: CATSRDWGGNTEAFF
d_call: NA; v_call: TRBV15; clone_size: few; j_call: TRBJ1-5; cdr3_nt: TGTGCCACCAGCAGAGATGGGGACACCCGGCCCCAGCATTTT; cdr3_aa: CATSRDGDTRPQHF
d_call: NA; v_call: TRBV13; clone_size: NA; j_call: TRBJ2-5; cdr3_nt: TGTGCCAGCAGCCTGGAAGGGGTGGACAGACAAGAGACCCAGTACTTC; cdr3_aa: CASSLEGVDRQETQYF
d_call: NA; v_call: TRBV20-1; clone_size: NA; j_call: TRBJ1-1; cdr3_nt: TGCAGTGCTAGAGAACGGACGGTCTACACTGAAGCTTTCTTT; cdr3_aa: CSARERTVYTEAFF
d_call: NA; v_call: TRBV27; clone_size: many; j_call: TRBJ2-7; cdr3_nt: TGTGCCAGCCCCTTCTGCTGGGCCAATCCTCCGACCTACGAGCAGTACTTC; cdr3_aa: CASPFCWANPPTYEQYF
d_call: NA; v_call: TRBV15; clone_size: few; j_call: TRBJ2-1; cdr3_nt: TGTGCCACCAGCAGAGATAGGAAGAATGAGCAGTTCTTC; cdr3_aa: CATSRDRKNEQFF
d_call: NA; v_call: TRBV4-1; clone_size: few; j_call: TRBJ1-1; cdr3_nt: TGCGCCAGCAGCCCAGTCTCCGTCATGAACACTGAAGCTTTCTTT; cdr3_aa: CASSPVSVMNTEAFF
d_call: TRBD1; v_call: TRBV7-2; clone_size: few; j_call: TRBJ1-4; cdr3_nt: TGTGCCAGCAGCCAGGGACAGGGCGGGGGAAAACTGTTTTTT; cdr3_aa: CASSQGQGGGKLFF
d_call: NA; v_call: TRBV10-3; clone_size: NA; j_call: TRBJ1-5; cdr3_nt: TGTGCCATCAGTGCAGGGGAGTGGAGCAATCAGCCCCAGCATTTT; cdr3_aa: CAISAGEWSNQPQHF
d_call: TRBD2; v_call: TRBV12-3/TRBV12-4; clone_size: few; j_call: TRBJ2-3; cdr3_nt: TGTGCCAGCAGTTTAGATCGACTAGCGGCAGATACGCAGTATTTT; cdr3_aa: CASSLDRLAADTQYF
d_call: NA; v_call: TRBV29-1; clone_size: NA; j_call: TRBJ1-1; cdr3_nt: TGCAGCGTTGAAGACAGGGTGAACACTGAAGCTTTCTTT; cdr3_aa: CSVEDRVNTEAFF
d_call: TRBD1; v_call: TRBV10-2; clone_size: few; j_call: TRBJ1-2; cdr3_nt: TGCGCCAGCAGTGCAGACAGGGGGCGAGGCTATGGCTACACCTTC; cdr3_aa: CASSADRGRGYGYTF
d_call: TRBD1; v_call: TRBV29-1; clone_size: NA; j_call: TRBJ1-2; cdr3_nt: TGCAGCGTTGAGGGACAGGGACATGGCTACACCTTC; cdr3_aa: CSVEGQGHGYTF
d_call: NA; v_call: TRBV7-2; clone_size: NA; j_call: TRBJ1-4; cdr3_nt: TGTGCCAGCAGCCGTGACAGGAGTGGTGAAAAACTGTTTTTT; cdr3_aa: CASSRDRSGEKLFF
d_call: TRBD2; v_call: TRBV2; clone_size: many; j_call: TRBJ2-3; cdr3_nt: TGTGCCAGCAGTACCGGGACTAGCGGGGGATCGGATACGCAGTATTTT; cdr3_aa: CASSTGTSGGSDTQYF